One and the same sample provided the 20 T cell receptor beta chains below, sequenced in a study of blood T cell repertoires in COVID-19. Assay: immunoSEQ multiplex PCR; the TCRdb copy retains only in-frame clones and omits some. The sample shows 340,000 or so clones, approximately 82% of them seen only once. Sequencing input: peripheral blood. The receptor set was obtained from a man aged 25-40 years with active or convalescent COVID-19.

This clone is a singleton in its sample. The CDR3 spells CASSLAVNEQFF. DNA for the CDR3: TGCGCCAGCAGCTTGGCCGTGAATGAGCAGTTCTTC. The rearrangement joins TRBV5-1 to TRBJ2-1; D gene unclear. The germline V and J ends were trimmed by 0 bases and 7 bases, with 5 bases remaining between them. Germline CDR1 reads SGHRS; CDR2 reads YFSETQ. The CDR3 extends over 12 amino acids.

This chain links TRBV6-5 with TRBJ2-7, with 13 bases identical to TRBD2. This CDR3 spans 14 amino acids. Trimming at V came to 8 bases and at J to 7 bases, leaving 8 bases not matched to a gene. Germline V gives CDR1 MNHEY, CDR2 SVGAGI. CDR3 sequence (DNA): TGTGCCAGCGCCAGGACTAGCGGGGGCTATGAGCAGTACTTC. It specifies CASARTSGGYEQYF.

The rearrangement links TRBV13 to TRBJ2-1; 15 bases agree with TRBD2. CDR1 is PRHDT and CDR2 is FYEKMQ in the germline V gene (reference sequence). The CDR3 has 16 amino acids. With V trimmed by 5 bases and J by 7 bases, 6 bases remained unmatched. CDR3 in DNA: TGTGCCAGCAGCGCCCCGGGACTAGCGGGAGGTAATGAGCAGTTCTTC. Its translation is CASSAPGLAGGNEQFF.

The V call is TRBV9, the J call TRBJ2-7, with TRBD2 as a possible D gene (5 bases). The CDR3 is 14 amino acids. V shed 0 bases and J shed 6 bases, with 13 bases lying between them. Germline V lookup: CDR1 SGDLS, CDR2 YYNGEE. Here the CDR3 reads CASSVGRVVSEQYF. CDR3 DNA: TGTGCCAGCAGCGTAGGGCGGGTAGTAAGCGAGCAGTACTTC.

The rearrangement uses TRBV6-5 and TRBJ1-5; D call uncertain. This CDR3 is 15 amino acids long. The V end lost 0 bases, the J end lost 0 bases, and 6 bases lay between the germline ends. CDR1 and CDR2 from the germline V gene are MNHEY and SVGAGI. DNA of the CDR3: TGTGCCAGCAGTTACTCGAGGTATAGCAATCAGCCCCAGCATTTT. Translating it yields CASSYSRYSNQPQHF.

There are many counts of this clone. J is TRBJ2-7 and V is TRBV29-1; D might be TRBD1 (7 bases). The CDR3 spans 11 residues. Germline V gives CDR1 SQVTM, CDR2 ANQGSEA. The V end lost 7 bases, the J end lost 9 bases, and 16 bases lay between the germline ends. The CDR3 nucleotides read TGCAGCGCGGGGGAGGACAGGTGGCAGTACTTC. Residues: CSAGEDRWQYF.

CDR3 DNA: TGTGCCAGTAGCGGGCGAGCGGGAAATCAGCCCCAGCATTTT. Its protein product is CASSGRAGNQPQHF. The chain couples TRBV19 to TRBJ1-5; D gene ambiguous. CDR3 size: 14 residues. In germline, CDR1 is LNHDA, CDR2 SQIVND (reference sequence). V was clipped by 6 bases and J by 4 bases, with 13 bases between them.

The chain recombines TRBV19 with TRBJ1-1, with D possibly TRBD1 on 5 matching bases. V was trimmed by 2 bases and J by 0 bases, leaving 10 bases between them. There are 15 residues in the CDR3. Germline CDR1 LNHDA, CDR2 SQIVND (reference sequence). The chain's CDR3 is CASSIQQGLNTEAFF. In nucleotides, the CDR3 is TGTGCCAGTAGTATACAGCAGGGCCTGAACACTGAAGCTTTCTTT. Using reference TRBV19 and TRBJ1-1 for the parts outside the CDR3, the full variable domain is DGGITQSPKYLFRKEGQNVTLSCEQNLNHDAMYWYRQDPGQGLRLIYYSQIVNDFQKGDIAEGYSVSREKKESFPLTVTSAQKNPTAFYLCASSIQQGLNTEAFFGQGTRLTVV.

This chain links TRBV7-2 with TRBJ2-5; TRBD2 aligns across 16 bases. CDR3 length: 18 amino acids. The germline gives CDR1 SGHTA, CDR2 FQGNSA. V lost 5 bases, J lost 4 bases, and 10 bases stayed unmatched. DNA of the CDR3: TGTGCCAGCAGCCTCGGGACTAGCGGGAGGGCCAGAGGAGAGACCCAGTACTTC. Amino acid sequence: CASSLGTSGRARGETQYF.

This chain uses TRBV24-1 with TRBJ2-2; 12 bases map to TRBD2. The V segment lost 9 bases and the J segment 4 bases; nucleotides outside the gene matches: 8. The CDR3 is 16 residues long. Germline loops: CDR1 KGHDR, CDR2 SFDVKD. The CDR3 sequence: CATGTSGRGFTGELFF. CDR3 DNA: TGTGCCACCGGGACTAGCGGGCGAGGGTTCACCGGGGAGCTGTTTTTT.

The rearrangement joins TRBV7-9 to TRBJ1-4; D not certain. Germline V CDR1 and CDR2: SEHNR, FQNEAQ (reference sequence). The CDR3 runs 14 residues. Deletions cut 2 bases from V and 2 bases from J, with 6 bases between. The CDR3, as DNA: TGTGCCAGCAGCTTATTACAGACTAATGAAAAACTGTTTTTT. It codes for CASSLLQTNEKLFF.

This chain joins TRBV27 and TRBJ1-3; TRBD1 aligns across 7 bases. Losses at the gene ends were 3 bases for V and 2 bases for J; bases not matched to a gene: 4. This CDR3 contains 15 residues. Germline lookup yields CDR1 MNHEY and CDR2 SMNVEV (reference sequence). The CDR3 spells CASSLGRGTGNTIYF. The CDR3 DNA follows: TGTGCCAGCAGTTTGGGCAGGGGGACTGGAAACACCATATATTTT.

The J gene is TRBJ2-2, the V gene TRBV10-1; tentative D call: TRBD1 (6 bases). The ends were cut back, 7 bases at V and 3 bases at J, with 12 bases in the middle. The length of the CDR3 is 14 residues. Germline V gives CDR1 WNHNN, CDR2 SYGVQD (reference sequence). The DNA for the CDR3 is TGCGCCAGCACCGACAGGAATTACACCGGGGAGCTGTTTTTT. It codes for CASTDRNYTGELFF.

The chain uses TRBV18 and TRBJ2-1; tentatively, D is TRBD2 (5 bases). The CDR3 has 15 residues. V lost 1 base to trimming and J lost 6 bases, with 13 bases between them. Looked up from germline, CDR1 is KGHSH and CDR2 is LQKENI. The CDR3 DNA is TGTGCCAGCTCACCACAGCGGCAACCCTCCAATGAGCAGTTCTTC. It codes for CASSPQRQPSNEQFF.

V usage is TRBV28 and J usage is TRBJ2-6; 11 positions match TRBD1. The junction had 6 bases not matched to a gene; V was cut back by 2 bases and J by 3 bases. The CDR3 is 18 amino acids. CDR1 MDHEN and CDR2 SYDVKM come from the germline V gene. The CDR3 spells CASSLGGQGAVGANVLTF. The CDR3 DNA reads TGTGCCAGCAGTTTAGGCGGACAGGGGGCAGTTGGGGCCAACGTCCTGACTTTC.

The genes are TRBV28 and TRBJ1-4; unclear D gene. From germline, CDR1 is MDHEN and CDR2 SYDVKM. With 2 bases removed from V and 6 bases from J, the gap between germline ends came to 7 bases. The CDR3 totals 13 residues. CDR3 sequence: CASSLEVDEKLFF. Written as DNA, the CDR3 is TGTGCCAGCAGTTTAGAGGTAGATGAAAAACTGTTTTTT. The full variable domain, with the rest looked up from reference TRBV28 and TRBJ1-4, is DVKVTQSSRYLVKRTGEKVFLECVQDMDHENMFWYRQDPGLGLRLIYFSYDVKMKEKGDIPEGYSVSREKKERFSLILESASTNQTSMYLCASSLEVDEKLFFGSGTQLSVL.

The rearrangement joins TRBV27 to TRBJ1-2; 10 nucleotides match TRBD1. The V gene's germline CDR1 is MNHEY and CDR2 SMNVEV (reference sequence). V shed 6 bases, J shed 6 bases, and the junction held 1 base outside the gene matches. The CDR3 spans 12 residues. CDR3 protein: CASRTGGHGYTF. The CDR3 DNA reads TGTGCCAGCAGGACAGGGGGCCATGGCTACACCTTC.

As DNA, the CDR3 is TGTGCCAGCAGTTTCGGGATCAGGCCCTACAATGAGCAGTTCTTC. This sequence encodes CASSFGIRPYNEQFF. The rearrangement uses TRBV27 and TRBJ2-1, with D possibly TRBD2 on 5 matching bases. The germline V gene encodes CDR1 MNHEY and CDR2 SMNVEV (reference sequence). Trimming removed 3 bases at V and 2 bases at J, with 11 bases between. The CDR3 runs 15 residues.

The DNA for the CDR3 is TGTGCCAGCACCGGCCGGGGGGGCAATCAGCCCCAGCATTTT. Its protein is CASTGRGGNQPQHF. This chain connects TRBV6-4 to TRBJ1-5; weak D call: TRBD1 (5 bases). Germline V gene sequence: CDR1 MRHNA, CDR2 SNTAGT. Trimming shortened V by 7 bases and J by 2 bases, and 12 bases separated the two germline ends. The CDR3 runs 14 residues.

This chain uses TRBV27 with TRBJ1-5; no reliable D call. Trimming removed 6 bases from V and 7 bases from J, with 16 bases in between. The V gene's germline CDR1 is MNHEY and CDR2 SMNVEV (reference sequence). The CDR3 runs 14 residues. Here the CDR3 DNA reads TGTGCCAGCAGCTCTCAAATATCCGAGCAGCCCCAGCATTTT. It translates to CASSSQISEQPQHF.